Shown below are 27 T cell receptor beta chains from a single sample sequenced in a study of T cell responses to AZD1222 COVID-19 vaccine. TCRdb's table, derived via immunoSEQ multiplex PCR, lists solely in-frame clones and lacks some. This table has 70,000 to 90,000 clones, approximately 89% appearing once. The source material was peripheral blood, sampled on day 0 of AZD1222 vaccination. The origin of the receptors is an adult in good health.

The chain recombines TRBV30 with TRBJ2-3, with D unresolved. Germline assignment: CDR1 GTSNPN and CDR2 SVGIG (reference sequence). V gave up 0 bases and J gave up 2 bases, with 15 bases separating them. This CDR3 has 16 residues. The CDR3 protein is CAWSVLGSTSTDTQYF. The CDR3 coding sequence is TGTGCCTGGAGTGTACTGGGGTCTACGTCCACAGATACGCAGTATTTT.

This chain connects TRBV11-2 to TRBJ1-1, with a tentative D call TRBD1 (6 bases). This CDR3 has 14 residues. CDR1 is SGHAT, CDR2 FQNNGV, per germline. Trimming took 6 bases from V and 1 from J, leaving 12 bases between them. CDR3 protein: CASSVGQTNTEAFF. CDR3 bases: TGTGCCAGCAGTGTCGGACAGACGAACACTGAAGCTTTCTTT.

This clone appeared a few times. The chain carries TRBV19 and TRBJ2-4, with 7 bases identical to TRBD1. V was clipped by 5 bases and J by 1 base; unmatched bases: 8. The germline V gene has CDR1 LNHDA and CDR2 SQIVND (reference sequence). The CDR3 runs 16 residues. CDR3 amino acids: CASSGEQGVAKNIQYF. The CDR3 DNA follows: TGTGCCAGTAGTGGGGAGCAGGGGGTTGCCAAAAACATTCAGTACTTC.

The chain links TRBV12-3 or TRBV12-4 to TRBJ2-7; D perhaps matches TRBD1 (6 bases). The CDR3 contains 13 residues. The V gene lost 5 bases and the J gene lost 2 bases, with 10 bases spanning the gap. CDR3: CASSPGHPYEQYF. The CDR3 coding sequence is TGTGCCAGCAGTCCGGGACACCCCTACGAGCAGTACTTC.

This chain links TRBV4-1 with TRBJ1-1, with a tentative D call TRBD1 (6 bases). Per the germline V gene, CDR1 is MGHRA and CDR2 is YSYEKL. The CDR3 is 14 residues long. V was cut by 4 bases and J by 4 bases, with 13 bases left in between. CDR3: CASSPGAGTTEAFF. In nucleotides, the CDR3 is TGCGCCAGCAGCCCAGGGGCAGGTACCACTGAAGCTTTCTTT.

The V gene is TRBV6-5, the J gene TRBJ1-5, with 7 bases lining up with TRBD1. Germline V gene sequence: CDR1 MNHEY, CDR2 SVGAGI. J lost 4 bases, V lost 5 bases, and 8 bases had no gene match. The CDR3 has 15 amino acids. CDR3 amino acids: CASSPSGTENQPQHF. The CDR3 DNA reads as TGTGCCAGCAGTCCGAGTGGGACAGAGAATCAGCCCCAGCATTTT.

The chain links TRBV3-1 (or the pseudogene TRBV3-2) to TRBJ2-2; 7 nucleotides line up with TRBD1. Losses at the gene ends were 4 bases for V and 4 bases for J; bases not matched to a gene: 12. Germline CDR1 and CDR2: LGHDT and YNNKEL (reference sequence). This CDR3 has 17 amino acids. CDR3 region: CASSPQTGLRGTGELFF. CDR3 bases: TGTGCCAGCAGCCCACAGACAGGGTTGAGGGGCACCGGGGAGCTGTTTTTT.

The gene calls are TRBV10-3 and TRBJ2-2, with 7 bases aligning to TRBD1. Germline V gives CDR1 ENHRY, CDR2 SYGVKD. CDR3 length: 13 residues. V dropped 3 bases and J dropped 9; count of bases not matched to a gene: 4. CDR3 protein: CAISDKGAWELFF. CDR3 nucleotides: TGTGCCATCAGTGATAAGGGGGCTTGGGAGCTGTTTTTT.

CDR3 amino acids: CASSPTGWTAILGTEAFF. The CDR3, as DNA: TGTGCCAGCAGCCCCACGGGGTGGACAGCTATACTGGGGACTGAAGCTTTCTTT. V usage is TRBV11-2 and J usage is TRBJ1-1, with D perhaps TRBD1 (6 bases). The CDR3 loop spans 18 amino acids. Germline CDR1 reads SGHAT; CDR2 reads FQNNGV. Trimming removed 5 bases from V and 5 bases from J, with 27 bases in between.

The rearrangement joins TRBV19 to TRBJ2-1; D is unresolved. This CDR3 is 14 amino acids long. Trimming left V 7 bases short and J 0 bases short, with 10 bases between. Germline V gives CDR1 LNHDA, CDR2 SQIVND (reference sequence). CDR3 nucleotide sequence: TGTGCCAGTAACGACGGTCGCTCCTACAATGAGCAGTTCTTC. Its translation is CASNDGRSYNEQFF.

This clone was recorded only once. CDR3 DNA sequence: TGTGCCAGCAGCCAAGGGGGCAGGGGTATTGGCGGGGAGCTGTTTTTT. This sequence encodes CASSQGGRGIGGELFF. This sequence joins TRBV3-1 (or the pseudogene TRBV3-2) and TRBJ2-2; perhaps TRBD1 as D (6 bases). The germline CDR1 and CDR2 sequences are LGHDT and YNNKEL (reference sequence). CDR3 length: 16 residues. The V end was cut by 1 base, the J end by 7 bases, with 16 bases between.

The rearrangement joins TRBV7-7 to TRBJ2-5; possibly TRBD1 for D (5 bases). The V and J ends lost 2 bases and 4 bases respectively, with 11 bases between them. CDR1 and CDR2 (germline): SSHAT, FNYEAQ (reference sequence). CDR3 length equals 14 residues. The CDR3 DNA follows: TGTGCCAGCAGCTTAAGGGGTTTAGGAGAGACCCAGTACTTC. This encodes CASSLRGLGETQYF.

CDR3 coding DNA: TGTGCCAGCAGTTATGAGGGGGACTATGGCTACACCTTC. Its protein product is CASSYEGDYGYTF. The genes are TRBV6-5 and TRBJ1-2, with TRBD1 as a possible D gene (6 bases). Trimming removed 3 bases from V and 3 bases from J, with 8 bases in between. The CDR3 runs 13 residues. The germline gives CDR1 MNHEY, CDR2 SVGAGI.

The CDR3 sequence: CAWSVGRTFGLFF. CDR3 bases: TGTGCCTGGAGTGTAGGGCGGACTTTTGGACTGTTTTTT. The V gene is TRBV30, the J gene TRBJ1-4, with D unresolved. Germline CDR1 and CDR2: GTSNPN and SVGIG (reference sequence). This CDR3 comprises 13 residues. The V end was cut by 0 bases, the J end by 13 bases, with 15 bases between. The variable domain in full, completed from reference TRBV30 and TRBJ1-4, reads SQTIHQWPATLVQPVGSPLSLECTVEGTSNPNLYWYRQAAGRGLQLLFYSVGIGQISSEVPQNLSASRPQDRQFILSSKKLLLSDSGFYLCAWSVGRTFGLFFGSGTQLSVL.

The CDR3 loop reads CASSLDPGPIGELFF. The CDR3 DNA reads as TGTGCCAGCAGCTTAGATCCAGGGCCCATCGGGGAGCTGTTTTTT. This sequence joins TRBV11-2 and TRBJ2-2, with D possibly TRBD1 on 5 matching bases. CDR1 SGHAT and CDR2 FQNNGV come from the germline V gene. The CDR3 length is 15 residues. The V end was cut by 0 bases, the J end by 7 bases, with 12 bases between. Using reference TRBV11-2 and TRBJ2-2 for the parts outside the CDR3, the full variable domain is EAGVAQSPRYKIIEKRQSVAFWCNPISGHATLYWYQQILGQGPKLLIQFQNNGVVDDSQLPKDRFSAERLKGVDSTLKIQPAKLEDSAVYLCASSLDPGPIGELFFGEGSRLTVL.

The chain uses TRBV6-2 or TRBV6-3 and TRBJ2-5; D not certain. V dropped 2 bases and J dropped 3 bases, with 7 bases sitting between them. The CDR3 is 13 residues long. CDR1 and CDR2 from the germline V gene are MNHEY and SVGEGT. The CDR3 spells CASSYGRKETQYF. The CDR3 DNA reads TGTGCCAGCAGTTACGGGCGGAAAGAGACCCAGTACTTC.

This chain joins TRBV7-2 and TRBJ2-1, with 7 bases lining up with TRBD1. Germline lookup yields CDR1 SGHTA and CDR2 FQGNSA. The CDR3 extends over 15 amino acids. V was clipped by 4 bases and J by 0 bases; unmatched bases: 3. CDR3 coding DNA: TGTGCCAGCAGCTCGGACAGGAACTCCTACAATGAGCAGTTCTTC. Amino acid sequence: CASSSDRNSYNEQFF.

The rearrangement uses TRBV10-2 and TRBJ1-5, with D possibly matching TRBD1 (6 bases). Germline assignment: CDR1 WSHSY and CDR2 SAAADI. V gave up 6 bases and J gave up 5 bases, with 11 bases separating them. This CDR3 contains 13 residues. The CDR3 loop is CASSKDSYQPQHF. The CDR3 region has the DNA TGCGCCAGCAGCAAGGACAGCTATCAGCCCCAGCATTTT.

The rearrangement links TRBV5-1 to TRBJ2-1, with 10 bases identical to TRBD2. This CDR3 spans 14 amino acids. Germline CDR1 and CDR2: SGHRS and YFSETQ. Unmatched junction bases numbered 2, after V lost 2 bases and J lost 6 bases. The CDR3 here is CASSFSGRANEQFF. The CDR3 DNA reads as TGCGCCAGCAGCTTCAGCGGGAGGGCCAATGAGCAGTTCTTC.

The chain carries TRBV30 and TRBJ1-5, with D perhaps TRBD1 (6 bases). The CDR3 totals 16 residues. Per the germline V gene, CDR1 is GTSNPN and CDR2 is SVGIG (reference sequence). Trimming left V 1 base short and J 5 bases short, with 18 bases between. The CDR3 nucleotides are TGTGCCTGGAGTGCTACCCGGGACAACTCTCATCAGCCCCAGCATTTT. Encoded protein: CAWSATRDNSHQPQHF.

This rearrangement joins TRBV7-2 to TRBJ2-5, with 9 bases lining up with TRBD1. The CDR3 sequence is 14 residues long. From germline, CDR1 is SGHTA and CDR2 FQGNSA. The V and J ends lost 3 bases and 1 base, in that order; junction bases with no gene match: 0. As DNA, the CDR3 is TGTGCCAGCAGCTTGGACAGGGGCCAAGAGACCCAGTACTTC. Translated: CASSLDRGQETQYF.

The rearrangement joins TRBV13 to TRBJ2-7; D tentatively fits TRBD1 or TRBD2 (5 bases each). This CDR3 spans 14 amino acids. V lost 4 bases and J lost 2, with 12 bases in between. Germline V gene sequence: CDR1 PRHDT, CDR2 FYEKMQ (reference sequence). The CDR3, as DNA: TGTGCCAGCAGCTCGACCGGGACGCCCTACGAGCAGTACTTC. The encoded protein is CASSSTGTPYEQYF.

The V and J genes are TRBV9 and TRBJ1-6; 8 bases are shared with TRBD1. This CDR3 is 14 amino acids long. Germline assignment: CDR1 SGDLS and CDR2 YYNGEE. Losses at the gene ends were 2 bases for V and 5 bases for J; bases not matched to a gene: 0. This CDR3 reads CASSVTGDNSPLHF. The CDR3 DNA is TGTGCCAGCAGCGTGACAGGGGATAATTCACCCCTCCACTTT.

V gene TRBV7-8 combines with J gene TRBJ2-2; TRBD2 aligns across 13 bases. Trimming removed 2 bases from V and 5 bases from J; junction bases left unmatched: 2. Germline-derived CDR1 and CDR2 are SGHVS and FQNEAQ. The CDR3 sequence is 16 residues long. CDR3 protein: CASSLSTSGGTGELFF. DNA for the CDR3: TGTGCCAGCAGCTTATCGACTAGCGGGGGGACCGGGGAGCTGTTTTTT. Filled out from reference TRBV7-8 and TRBJ2-2, the complete variable domain reads GAGVSQSPRYKVAKRGQDVALRCDPISGHVSLFWYQQALGQGPEFLTYFQNEAQLDKSGLPSDRFFAERPEGSVSTLKIQRTQQEDSAVYLCASSLSTSGGTGELFFGEGSRLTVL.

The chain has TRBV2 and TRBJ1-2; TRBD1 agrees at 10 bases. J gave up 6 bases and V 6 bases, and 4 bases lay outside the gene matches. The CDR3 loop spans 13 amino acids. Germline V lookup: CDR1 SNHLY, CDR2 FYNNEI. CDR3 coding DNA: TGTGCCAGCAGGGGACAGGGGATAGATGGCTACACCTTC. It codes for CASRGQGIDGYTF.

Written as DNA, the CDR3 is TGTGCCAGCAGTCAACGTTTGTCCAACGTCCTGACTTTC. This encodes CASSQRLSNVLTF. This sequence joins TRBV6-5 and TRBJ2-6; D unresolved. CDR3 length: 13 amino acids. V lost 5 bases and J 8 bases, leaving 10 bases between the germline ends. The germline V gene encodes CDR1 MNHEY and CDR2 SVGAGI.

The chain joins TRBV11-2 to TRBJ2-3; TRBD2 agrees at 9 bases. Germline V gives CDR1 SGHAT, CDR2 FQNNGV. The CDR3 length is 15 residues. With V trimmed by 1 base and J by 2 bases, 1 base remained unmatched. The DNA for the CDR3 is TGTGCCAGCAGCTTAGGCGGGGGGGACACAGATACGCAGTATTTT. Translating it yields CASSLGGGDTDTQYF.